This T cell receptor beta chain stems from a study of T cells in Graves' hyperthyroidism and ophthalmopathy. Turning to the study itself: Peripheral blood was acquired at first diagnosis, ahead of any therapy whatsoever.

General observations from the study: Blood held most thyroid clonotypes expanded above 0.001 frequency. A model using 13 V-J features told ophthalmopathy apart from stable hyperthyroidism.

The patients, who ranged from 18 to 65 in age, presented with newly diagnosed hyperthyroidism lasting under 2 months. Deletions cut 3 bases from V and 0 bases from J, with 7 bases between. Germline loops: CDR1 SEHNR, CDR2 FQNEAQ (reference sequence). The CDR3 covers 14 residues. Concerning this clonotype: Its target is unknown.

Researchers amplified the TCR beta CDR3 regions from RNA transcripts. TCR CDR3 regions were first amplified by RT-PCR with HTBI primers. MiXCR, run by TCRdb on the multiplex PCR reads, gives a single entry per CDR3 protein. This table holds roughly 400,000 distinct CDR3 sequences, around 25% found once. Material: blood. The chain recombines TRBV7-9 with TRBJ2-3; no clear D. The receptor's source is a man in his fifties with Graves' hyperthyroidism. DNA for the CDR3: TGTGCCAGCAGCTTTAGCAGTAGCACAGATACGCAGTATTTT. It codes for CASSFSSSTDTQYF.